This TCR beta chain was sequenced for a study of a mutant IDH1 vaccine in newly diagnosed glioma. For the study at large: Previous care, which was radiotherapy, temozolomide, or both, most often involved both.

Described time point: baseline, week 1 (first vaccination visit). As for treatment: pre-vaccination baseline after standard-of-care therapy. Trimming left V 2 bases short and J 3 bases short, with 10 bases between. The CDR3 contains 15 residues. Germline values: CDR1 SNHLY, CDR2 FYNNEI. The protocol was immunoSEQ multiplex PCR, while the TCRdb copy is restricted to in-frame clones and leaves out a portion. The sample yields tens of thousands of clones, around 80% seen once. The chain recombines TRBV2 with TRBJ2-2, with a tentative D call TRBD2 (5 bases). The source material was peripheral blood mononuclear cells (PBMCs), sampled from a glioma patient treated with radiotherapy, temozolomide or both. The clonotype was recovered from a man between 50 and 59 years old with glioma. Some clones in this sample may be carry-over from other donors' samples. Here the CDR3 reads CASSESRGDTGELFF. In DNA, the CDR3 is TGTGCCAGCAGTGAATCTCGGGGAGACACCGGGGAGCTGTTTTTT.